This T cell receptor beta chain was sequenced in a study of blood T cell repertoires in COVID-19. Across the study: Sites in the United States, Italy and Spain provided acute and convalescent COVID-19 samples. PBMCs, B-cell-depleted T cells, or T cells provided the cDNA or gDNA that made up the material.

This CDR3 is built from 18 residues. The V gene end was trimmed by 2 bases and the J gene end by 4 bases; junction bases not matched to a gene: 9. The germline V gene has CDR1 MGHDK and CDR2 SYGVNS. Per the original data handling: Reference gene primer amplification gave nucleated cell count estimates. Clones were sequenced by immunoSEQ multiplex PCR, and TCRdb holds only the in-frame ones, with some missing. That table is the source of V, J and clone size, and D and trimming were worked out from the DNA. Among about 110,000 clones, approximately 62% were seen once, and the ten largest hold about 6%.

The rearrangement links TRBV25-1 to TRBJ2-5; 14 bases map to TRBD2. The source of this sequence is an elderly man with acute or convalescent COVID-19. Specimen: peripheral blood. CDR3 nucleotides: TGTGCCAGCAGTGAAGGGACTAGCGGGAGACGTCCCCCAGAGACCCAGTACTTC. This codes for CASSEGTSGRRPPETQYF.